This is a list of T cell receptor beta chains from one sample in a study of beta chain features in type 1 diabetes. The data were produced by immunoSEQ multiplex PCR, yet TCRdb's version contains in-frame clones alone and is incomplete. Found here are just under 150,000 clones, about 10% of them singletons; the top ten hold approximately 1.3%. The sequencing input was naive CD4+ T cells from blood. The source is a man between 18 and 35 years old in good health. CDR3s include the opening cysteine and the closing phenylalanine or tryptophan. The D gene is left open where the match is weak. The size entry is marked missing in some rows and otherwise reads once, few, many or a size class.

clone size	V gene	D gene	J gene	CDR3 length	CDR3 DNA	CDR3 protein
few	TRBV5-5	TRBD1	TRBJ2-3	14	TGTGCCAGCAGCTTGCAGGGGGCATTAGATACGCAGTATTTT	CASSLQGALDTQYF
few	TRBV7-2	TRBD2	TRBJ2-5	15	TGTGCCAGCAGCTTAGGGACTAGCCTACAAGAGACCCAGTACTTC	CASSLGTSLQETQYF
NA	TRBV11-2	TRBD1	TRBJ1-3	15	TGTGCCAGCAGCCGGACAGGGGGAGGTGGAAACACCATATATTTT	CASSRTGGGGNTIYF
many	TRBV30	NA	TRBJ1-5	12	TGTGCCTGGAGTGCAAGCGGGGGGCCCCAGCATTTT	CAWSASGGPQHF
many	TRBV4-3	NA	TRBJ2-6	16	TGCGCCAGCAGCCAAGCTGCGAGGGCGGGGGCCAACGTCCTGACTTTC	CASSQAARAGANVLTF
NA	TRBV30	NA	TRBJ1-1	13	TGTGCCTGGGGCGCGGCTATGAACACTGAAGCTTTCTTT	CAWGAAMNTEAFF
few	TRBV7-9	NA	TRBJ2-3	15	TGTGCCAGCAGCCACAGCTTGCCTAGCACAGATACGCAGTATTTT	CASSHSLPSTDTQYF
many	TRBV9	TRBD2	TRBJ2-1	15	TGTGCCAGCAGCGTAAGCGGGGGCTCCTACAATGAGCAGTTCTTC	CASSVSGGSYNEQFF
NA	TRBV4-3	NA	TRBJ1-2	16	TGCGCCAGCAAACCGGAGCAGGGGCGCACGGGTGAAGGCTACACCTTC	CASKPEQGRTGEGYTF
NA	TRBV5-6	NA	TRBJ2-7	14	TGTGCCAGCAGCTTTAGTATCTACTCCTACGAGCAGTACTTC	CASSFSIYSYEQYF
few	TRBV30	NA	TRBJ1-5	13	TGTGCCTGGAGTCCGGACAGTAATCAGCCCCAGCATTTT	CAWSPDSNQPQHF
NA	TRBV14	NA	TRBJ1-3	12	TGTGCCAGCAGCCAGAGCCGAAACACCATATATTTT	CASSQSRNTIYF
NA	TRBV7-2	NA	TRBJ1-4	15	TGTGCCAGCAGCCCTAGTGGCGGGACCGGTGAAAAACTGTTTTTT	CASSPSGGTGEKLFF
NA	TRBV10-3	TRBD1	TRBJ2-7	12	TGTGCCATCAGGGGACAGGGGAACGAGCAGTACTTC	CAIRGQGNEQYF
few	TRBV27	NA	TRBJ2-7	13	TGTGCCAGCAGTTACCGAAACAACTACGAGCAGTACTTC	CASSYRNNYEQYF
few	TRBV19	TRBD1	TRBJ2-1	15	TGTGCCAGTAGAGGACAGGGGGTGTATATTAGTGAGCAGTTCTTC	CASRGQGVYISEQFF
many	TRBV7-3	NA	TRBJ2-5	13	TGTGCCAGCAGCCGAACAGACCAAGAGACCCAGTACTTC	CASSRTDQETQYF
NA	TRBV6-6	TRBD1	TRBJ1-2	15	TGTGCCAGCAGTTCCACGACAGGGGTCGGGTATGGCTACACCTTC	CASSSTTGVGYGYTF
NA	TRBV19	TRBD1	TRBJ1-5	17	TGTGCCAGTAGTAACCGACAGGGGGGGGCGGACAATCAGCCCCAGCATTTT	CASSNRQGGADNQPQHF
few	TRBV4-3	TRBD1	TRBJ1-5	15	TGCGCCAGCAGCCAAGAATGGACAGGGAATCAGCCCCAGCATTTT	CASSQEWTGNQPQHF
NA	TRBV25-1	TRBD1	TRBJ1-2	13	TGTGCCAGCAGTGTGGGACAGAACTATGGCTACACCTTC	CASSVGQNYGYTF
few	TRBV7-9	NA	TRBJ1-2	14	TGTGCCAGCAGCTTTTCCGCGAGGAACTATGGCTACACCTTC	CASSFSARNYGYTF
NA	TRBV19	TRBD1	TRBJ1-2	13	TGTGCCAGTACCCAAGGGACAGCCTATGGCTACACCTTC	CASTQGTAYGYTF
many	TRBV21-1	NA	TRBJ2-3	15	TGTGCCAGCAGCCACCGGGACAGGGACGCAGATACGCAGTATTTT	CASSHRDRDADTQYF
NA	TRBV19	TRBD1	TRBJ1-1	14	TGTGCCAGTAGTATAGGAAGGGGGCCCACTGAAGCTTTCTTT	CASSIGRGPTEAFF
NA	TRBV5-6	NA	TRBJ2-2	13	TGTGCCAGCAACCCGCGGGAAGTCGGGGAGCTGTTTTTT	CASNPREVGELFF
NA	TRBV10-3	TRBD1	TRBJ1-5	12	TGTGCCACCGAGGACAGGGGACAGCCCCAGCATTTT	CATEDRGQPQHF
many	TRBV7-6	NA	TRBJ2-1	12	TGTGCCAGCAGGTCTGAGAGGGATGAGCAGTTCTTC	CASRSERDEQFF
once	TRBV7-2	NA	TRBJ2-5	13	TGTGCCAGCAGCTTAGGCCGTCGGGAGACCCAGTACTTC	CASSLGRRETQYF
NA	TRBV4-3	TRBD2	TRBJ2-1	18	TGCGCCAGCAGCCGGACCGGGACTAGCGGGCTCTCCTACAATGAGCAGTTCTTC	CASSRTGTSGLSYNEQFF
few	TRBV7-2	TRBD1	TRBJ2-7	15	TGTGCCAGCAGCACCGGACAGGTCTACTCCTACGAGCAGTACTTC	CASSTGQVYSYEQYF
NA	TRBV6-1	TRBD2	TRBJ2-1	17	TGTGCCAGCAGTGAAATGGCCGGGACTAGCGGTAACAATGAGCAGTTCTTC	CASSEMAGTSGNNEQFF
few	TRBV6-5	NA	TRBJ1-5	15	TGTGCCAGCAGTTACGCGCAGGGGAGCAATCAGCCCCAGCATTTT	CASSYAQGSNQPQHF
NA	TRBV10-2	TRBD1	TRBJ1-2	14	TGCGCCAGCAGGGCCGGGACAGGGCTATATGGCTACACCTTC	CASRAGTGLYGYTF
few	TRBV11-2	NA	TRBJ2-4	15	TGTGCCAGCAGCTTACTTCCTTTAGCCAAAAACATTCAGTACTTC	CASSLLPLAKNIQYF